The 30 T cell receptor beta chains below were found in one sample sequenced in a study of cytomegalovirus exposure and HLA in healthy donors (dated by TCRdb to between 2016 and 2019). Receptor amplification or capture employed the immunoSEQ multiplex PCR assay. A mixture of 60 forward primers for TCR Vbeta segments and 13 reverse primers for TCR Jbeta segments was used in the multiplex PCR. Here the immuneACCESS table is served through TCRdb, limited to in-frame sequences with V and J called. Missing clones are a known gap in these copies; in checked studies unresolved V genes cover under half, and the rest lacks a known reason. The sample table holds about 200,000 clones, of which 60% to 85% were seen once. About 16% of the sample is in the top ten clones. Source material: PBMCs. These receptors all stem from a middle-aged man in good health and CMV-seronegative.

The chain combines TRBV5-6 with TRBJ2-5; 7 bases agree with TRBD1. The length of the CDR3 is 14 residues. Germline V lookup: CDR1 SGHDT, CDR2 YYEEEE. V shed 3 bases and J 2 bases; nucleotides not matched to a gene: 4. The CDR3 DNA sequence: TGTGCCAGCAGCTCACAGGGGTTGCAAGAGACCCAGTACTTC. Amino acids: CASSSQGLQETQYF.

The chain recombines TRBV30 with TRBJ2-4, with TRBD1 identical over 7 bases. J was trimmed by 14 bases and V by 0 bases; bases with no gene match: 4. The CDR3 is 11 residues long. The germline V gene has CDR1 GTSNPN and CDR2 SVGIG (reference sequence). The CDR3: CAWSVQGPKYF. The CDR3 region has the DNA TGTGCCTGGAGTGTACAGGGGCCGAAGTACTTC.

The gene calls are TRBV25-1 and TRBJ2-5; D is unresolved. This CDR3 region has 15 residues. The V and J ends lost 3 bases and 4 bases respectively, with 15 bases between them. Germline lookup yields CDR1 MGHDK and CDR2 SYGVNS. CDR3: CASSDHRRLAETQYF. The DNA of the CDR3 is TGTGCCAGCAGTGACCATCGGCGATTAGCAGAGACCCAGTACTTC.

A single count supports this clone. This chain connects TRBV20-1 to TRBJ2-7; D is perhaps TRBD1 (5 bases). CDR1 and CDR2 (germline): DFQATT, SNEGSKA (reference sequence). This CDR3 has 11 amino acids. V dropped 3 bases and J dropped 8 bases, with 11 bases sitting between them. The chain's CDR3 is CSARETVKQYF. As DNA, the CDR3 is TGCAGTGCTAGGGAGACAGTTAAGCAGTACTTC.

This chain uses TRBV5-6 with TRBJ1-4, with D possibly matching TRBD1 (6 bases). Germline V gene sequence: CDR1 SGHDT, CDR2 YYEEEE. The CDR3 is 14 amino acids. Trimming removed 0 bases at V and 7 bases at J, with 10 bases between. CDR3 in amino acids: CASSLAGGGEKLFF. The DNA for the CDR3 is TGTGCCAGCAGCTTGGCTGGGGGCGGTGAAAAACTGTTTTTT.

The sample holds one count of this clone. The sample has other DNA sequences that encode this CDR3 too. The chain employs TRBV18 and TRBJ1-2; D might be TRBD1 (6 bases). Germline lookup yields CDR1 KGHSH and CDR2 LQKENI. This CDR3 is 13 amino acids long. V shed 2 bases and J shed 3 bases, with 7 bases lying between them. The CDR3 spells CASSPGGDYGYTF. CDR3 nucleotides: TGTGCCAGCTCACCAGGGGGCGACTATGGCTACACCTTC.

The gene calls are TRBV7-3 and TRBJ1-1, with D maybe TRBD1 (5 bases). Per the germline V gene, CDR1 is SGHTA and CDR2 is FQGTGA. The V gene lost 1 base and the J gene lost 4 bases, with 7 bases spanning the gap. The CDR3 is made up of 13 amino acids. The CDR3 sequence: CASSLRRGTEAFF. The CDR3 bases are TGTGCCAGCAGCTTAAGAAGGGGCACTGAAGCTTTCTTT.

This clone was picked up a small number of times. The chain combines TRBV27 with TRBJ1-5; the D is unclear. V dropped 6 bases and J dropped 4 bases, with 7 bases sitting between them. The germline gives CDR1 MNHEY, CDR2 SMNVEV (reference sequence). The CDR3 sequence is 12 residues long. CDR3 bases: TGTGCCAGCAGCAACTTTAATCAGCCCCAGCATTTT. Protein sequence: CASSNFNQPQHF.

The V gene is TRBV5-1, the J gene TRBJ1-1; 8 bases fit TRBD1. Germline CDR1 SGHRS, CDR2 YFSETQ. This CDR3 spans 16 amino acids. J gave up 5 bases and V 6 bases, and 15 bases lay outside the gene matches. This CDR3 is CASTFLAGGGGTEAFF. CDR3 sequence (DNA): TGCGCCAGCACCTTCCTAGCAGGGGGCGGCGGGACTGAAGCTTTCTTT.

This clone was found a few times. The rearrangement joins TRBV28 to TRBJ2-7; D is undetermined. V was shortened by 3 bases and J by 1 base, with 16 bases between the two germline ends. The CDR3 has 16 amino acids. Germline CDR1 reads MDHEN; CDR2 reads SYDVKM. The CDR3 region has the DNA TGTGCCAGCAGTTTTCCCCCAGGTCCAGCTTCCTACGAGCAGTACTTC. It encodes CASSFPPGPASYEQYF.

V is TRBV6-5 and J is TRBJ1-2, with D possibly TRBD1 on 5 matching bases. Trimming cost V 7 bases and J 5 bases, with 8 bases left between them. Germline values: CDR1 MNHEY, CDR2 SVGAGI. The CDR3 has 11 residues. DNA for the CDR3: TGTGCCAGCAAAGACAGATATGGCTACACCTTC. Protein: CASKDRYGYTF.

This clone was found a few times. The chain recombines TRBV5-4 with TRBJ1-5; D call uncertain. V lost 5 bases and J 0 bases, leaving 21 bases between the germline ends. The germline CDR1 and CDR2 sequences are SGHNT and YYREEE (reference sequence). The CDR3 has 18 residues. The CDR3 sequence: CASRPTVRAPYSNQPQHF. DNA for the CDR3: TGTGCCAGCAGGCCAACCGTGAGGGCACCATATAGCAATCAGCCCCAGCATTTT.

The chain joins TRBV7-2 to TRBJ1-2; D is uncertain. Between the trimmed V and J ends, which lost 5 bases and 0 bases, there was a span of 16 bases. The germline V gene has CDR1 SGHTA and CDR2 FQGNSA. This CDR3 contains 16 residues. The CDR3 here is CASSPYGKSTNYGYTF. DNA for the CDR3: TGTGCCAGCAGCCCTTACGGGAAAAGCACTAACTATGGCTACACCTTC.

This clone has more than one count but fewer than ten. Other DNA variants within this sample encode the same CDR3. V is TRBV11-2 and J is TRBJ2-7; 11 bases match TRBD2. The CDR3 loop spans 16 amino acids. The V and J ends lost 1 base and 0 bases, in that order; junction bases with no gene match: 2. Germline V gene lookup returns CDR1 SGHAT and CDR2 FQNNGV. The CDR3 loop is CASSLVGTSGSYEQYF. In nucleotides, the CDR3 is TGTGCCAGCAGCTTAGTTGGGACTAGCGGCTCCTACGAGCAGTACTTC.

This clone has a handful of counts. The CDR3 protein is CSVPRQGSSANTEAFF. The CDR3 DNA reads as TGCAGCGTTCCCAGACAGGGCTCCTCCGCGAACACTGAAGCTTTCTTT. The chain combines TRBV29-1 with TRBJ1-1; 7 bases are shared with TRBD1. The J segment lost 1 base and the V segment lost 5 bases, leaving 13 bases of the junction unmatched. The CDR3 is made up of 16 amino acids. Germline CDR1 SQVTM, CDR2 ANQGSEA.

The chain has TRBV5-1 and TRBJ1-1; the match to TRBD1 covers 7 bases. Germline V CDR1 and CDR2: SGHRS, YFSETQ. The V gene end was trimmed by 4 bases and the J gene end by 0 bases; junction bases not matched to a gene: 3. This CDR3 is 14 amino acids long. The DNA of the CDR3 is TGCGCCAGCAGCGGGGGACAGCTGAACACTGAAGCTTTCTTT. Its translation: CASSGGQLNTEAFF.

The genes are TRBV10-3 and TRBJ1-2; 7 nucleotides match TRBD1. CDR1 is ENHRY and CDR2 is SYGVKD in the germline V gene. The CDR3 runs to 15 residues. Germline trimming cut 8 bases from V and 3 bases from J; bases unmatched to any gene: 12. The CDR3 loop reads CAIHRGLSDDYGYTF. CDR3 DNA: TGTGCCATCCACAGGGGACTGTCCGACGACTATGGCTACACCTTC.

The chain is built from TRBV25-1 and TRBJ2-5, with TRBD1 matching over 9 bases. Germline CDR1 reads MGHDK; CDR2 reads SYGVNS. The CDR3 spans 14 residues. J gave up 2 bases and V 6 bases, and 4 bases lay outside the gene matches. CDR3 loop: CASSADRGQETQYF. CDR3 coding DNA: TGTGCCAGCAGCGCAGACAGGGGGCAAGAGACCCAGTACTTC.

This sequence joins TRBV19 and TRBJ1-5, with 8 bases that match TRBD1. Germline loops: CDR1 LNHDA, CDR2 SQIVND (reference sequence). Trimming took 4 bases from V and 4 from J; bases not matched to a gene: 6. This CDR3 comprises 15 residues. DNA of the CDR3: TGTGCCAGTAGTAGGGACAGGCCTCAAAATCAGCCCCAGCATTTT. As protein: CASSRDRPQNQPQHF.

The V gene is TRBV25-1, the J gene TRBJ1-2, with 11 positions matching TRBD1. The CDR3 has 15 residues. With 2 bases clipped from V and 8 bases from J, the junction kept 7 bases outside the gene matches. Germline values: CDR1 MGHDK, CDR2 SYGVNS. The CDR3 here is CASSEMGTGGQGYTF. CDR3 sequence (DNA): TGTGCCAGCAGTGAAATGGGGACAGGGGGTCAGGGCTACACCTTC.

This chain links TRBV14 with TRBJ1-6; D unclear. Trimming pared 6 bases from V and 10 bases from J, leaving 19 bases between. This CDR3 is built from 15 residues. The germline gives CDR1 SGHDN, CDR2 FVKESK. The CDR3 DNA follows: TGTGCCAGCAGGGAGCGGGAAATCGCGGGCTCACCCCTCCACTTT. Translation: CASREREIAGSPLHF.

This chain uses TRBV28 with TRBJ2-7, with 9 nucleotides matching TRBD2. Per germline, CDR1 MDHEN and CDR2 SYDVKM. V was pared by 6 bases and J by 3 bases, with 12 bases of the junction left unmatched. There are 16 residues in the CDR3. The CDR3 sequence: CASSETSSGKIYEQYF. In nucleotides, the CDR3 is TGTGCCAGCAGCGAAACATCTAGCGGGAAGATCTACGAGCAGTACTTC. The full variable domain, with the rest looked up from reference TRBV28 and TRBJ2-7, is DVKVTQSSRYLVKRTGEKVFLECVQDMDHENMFWYRQDPGLGLRLIYFSYDVKMKEKGDIPEGYSVSREKKERFSLILESASTNQTSMYLCASSETSSGKIYEQYFGPGTRLTVT.

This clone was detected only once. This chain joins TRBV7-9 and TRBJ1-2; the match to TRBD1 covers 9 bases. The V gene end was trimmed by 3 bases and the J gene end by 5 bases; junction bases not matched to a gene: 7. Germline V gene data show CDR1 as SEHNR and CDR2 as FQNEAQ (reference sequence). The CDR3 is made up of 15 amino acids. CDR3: CASSFGDRVKYGYTF. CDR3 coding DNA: TGTGCCAGCAGCTTTGGGGACAGGGTGAAGTATGGCTACACCTTC.

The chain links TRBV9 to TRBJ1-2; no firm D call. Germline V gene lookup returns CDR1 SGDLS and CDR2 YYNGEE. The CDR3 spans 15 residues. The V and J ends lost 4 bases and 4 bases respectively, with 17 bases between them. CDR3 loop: CASSNSERIAYGYTF. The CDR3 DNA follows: TGTGCCAGCAGCAACTCGGAGAGGATCGCCTATGGCTACACCTTC.

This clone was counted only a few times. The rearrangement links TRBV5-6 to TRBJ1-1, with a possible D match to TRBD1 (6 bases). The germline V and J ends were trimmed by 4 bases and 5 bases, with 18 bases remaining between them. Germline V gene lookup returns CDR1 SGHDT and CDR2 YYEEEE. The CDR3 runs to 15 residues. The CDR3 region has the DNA TGTGCCAGCAGCGGCGAACAGGGCTTAGTAACTGAAGCTTTCTTT. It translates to CASSGEQGLVTEAFF.

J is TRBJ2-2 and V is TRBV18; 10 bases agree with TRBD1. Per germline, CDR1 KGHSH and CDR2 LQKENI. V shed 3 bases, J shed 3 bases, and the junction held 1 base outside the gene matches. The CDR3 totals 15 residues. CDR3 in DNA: TGTGCCAGCTCACCCGGGACAGGGGACACCGGGGAGCTGTTTTTT. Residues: CASSPGTGDTGELFF. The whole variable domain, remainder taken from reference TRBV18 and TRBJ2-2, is NAGVMQNPRHLVRRRGQEARLRCSPMKGHSHVYWYRQLPEEGLKFMVYLQKENIIDESGMPKERFSAEFPKEGPSILRIQQVVRGDSAAYFCASSPGTGDTGELFFGEGSRLTVL.

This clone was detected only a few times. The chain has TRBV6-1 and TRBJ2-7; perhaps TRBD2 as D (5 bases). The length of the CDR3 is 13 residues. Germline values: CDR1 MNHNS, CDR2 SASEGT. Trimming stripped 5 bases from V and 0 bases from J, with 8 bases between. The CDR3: CASSTRASYEQYF. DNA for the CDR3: TGTGCCAGCAGTACGCGGGCCTCCTACGAGCAGTACTTC.

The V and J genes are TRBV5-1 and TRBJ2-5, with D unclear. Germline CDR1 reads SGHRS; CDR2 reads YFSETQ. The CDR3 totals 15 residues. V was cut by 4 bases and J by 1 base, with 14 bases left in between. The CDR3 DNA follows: TGCGCCAGCAGCCTTCAACAGAACCCCCAAGAGACCCAGTACTTC. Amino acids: CASSLQQNPQETQYF. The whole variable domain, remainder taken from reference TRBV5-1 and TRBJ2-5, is KAGVTQTPRYLIKTRGQQVTLSCSPISGHRSVSWYQQTPGQGLQFLFEYFSETQRNKGNFPGRFSGRQFSNSRSEMNVSTLELGDSALYLCASSLQQNPQETQYFGPGTRLLVL.

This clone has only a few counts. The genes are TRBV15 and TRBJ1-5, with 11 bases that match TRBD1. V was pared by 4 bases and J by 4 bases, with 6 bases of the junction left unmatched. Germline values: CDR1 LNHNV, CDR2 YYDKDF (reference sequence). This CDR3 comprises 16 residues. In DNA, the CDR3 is TGTGCCACCAGCACTGGACAGGGGGCGCGGAATCAGCCCCAGCATTTT. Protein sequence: CATSTGQGARNQPQHF.

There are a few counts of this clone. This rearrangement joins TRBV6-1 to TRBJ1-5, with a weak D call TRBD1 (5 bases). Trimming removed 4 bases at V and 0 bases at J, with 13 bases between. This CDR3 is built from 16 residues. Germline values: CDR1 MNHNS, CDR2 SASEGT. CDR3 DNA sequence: TGTGCCAGCAGTGGTGAAGGACAACTTAGCAATCAGCCCCAGCATTTT. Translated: CASSGEGQLSNQPQHF.